The present entry profiles one TCR beta chain with its context. This clone was seen a few times. Which antigen it targets is not known. No clone much larger than this one lies a single base away; base qualities are absent. The source of the sample is a study of cytomegalovirus exposure and HLA in healthy donors (dated by TCRdb to about 2017). About the investigation overall: In an earlier analysis of some 550 of the donors, under 300 Gb of sequence data and approximately 120 million unique TCR beta sequences from 180 million or so T cells were reported. Around 300 gigabases of sequencing data and approximately 93 million unique TCR sequences were included in an early release covering about 700 HLA-typed donors. Of the roughly 430 genotyped donors, roughly 85% fell in the genetic ancestry cluster associated with self-reported Caucasian donors. The aim of the study was to test whether cataloging public T cell receptors could identify signatures of past pathogen exposure. The study used immunosequencing to profile the T cell repertoires of 666 subjects and linked those repertoires to cytomegalovirus serostatus. In addition to the first cohort of 666 subjects, a separate validation cohort of 130 or so different subjects was used. To predict cytomegalovirus infection status, the study combined high-throughput TCR immunosequencing, statistical association of individual TCRs with disease status, and machine learning. In a later analysis, previously published TCR beta repertoires from several hundred donors were re-analyzed and high-resolution HLA genotyping was added so that TCR occurrence patterns could be studied. The later analysis used no new phenotypic data to find candidate immune exposures, relying instead on TCR beta sequences and their occurrence across donors. In an earlier analysis of more than 550 of the donors, high-throughput TCR beta sequencing was used to judge whether each TCR beta V gene segment behaved as functional or pseudogenic. Alongside the repertoire data, information on donor age, sex, ethnicity and CMV serostatus was compiled. Genome-wide SNP genotypes for about 55% of the roughly 670 donors were used in a later genetic analysis, which treated that subset as a discovery cohort. All discovery cohort repertoires had been generated using a single sequencing platform. HLA typing included class I and class II loci at four-digit resolution. Typing coverage varied by locus: about 629-640 donors for A, B, C, DRB1 and DQB1; roughly 560 for DQA1; more than 600 for DPA1; roughly 470 for DPB1. Roughly five DR-DQ haplotypes were handled as single units for association and clustering, since linkage in the cohort was strong. Across under 500 genotyped donors of the cohort, an average of about 240,000 unique TCR beta nucleotide sequences per donor were sequenced, and roughly 18% of those sequences were non-productive.

The cohort consisted of more than 650 healthy bone marrow donors. At the time of sampling, every cohort member was nominally healthy, though immune exposures that went unrecorded were likely present. The donor tested CMV seropositive, placing the donor among the roughly 270 seropositive members of the cohort. A peripheral blood sample was provided by each donor, and peripheral blood mononuclear cells were used for TCR beta sequencing. Genomic DNA was extracted from the blood cell samples with the Qiagen DNeasy Blood Extraction Kit. What the work shows at the level of the full study, not this receptor alone: CMV serostatus was the only immune exposure information available for the cohort. A later analysis found that most CMV-associated TCR beta chains appeared HLA-restricted, with HLA associations seemingly driven largely by CMV exposure. In the study, some 160 TCR beta chains were listed as associated with cytomegalovirus. A later genetic analysis reported fewer N-insertions in productive TCRs among donors in an Asian-associated ancestry cluster than the roughly 700-donor mean. A later genetic analysis associated a missense DCLRE1C variant with V-gene and J-gene trimming of TCR beta chains, and an independent cohort replicated the association. In a later analysis, HLA-associated TCR beta chains showed more clonal expansion and lower generation probabilities than non-associated chains that were equally common. This cohort had only TCR beta chains sequenced, and the lack of alpha or paired-chain data limited which features could be detected. In both the original and validation cohorts, the classifier was reported to diagnose cytomegalovirus status with high specificity and sensitivity. Specific HLA alleles were associated with over 15,000 TCR beta sequences at a false discovery rate of 0.05 in a later analysis. Linkage disequilibrium might explain the correlated functional status among segregating V segments, but an unknown experimental factor could not be excluded. Because counts were too low, more than 15 rarely observed V segments, including chromosome 9 orphons, were left out of the earlier analysis of 587 of the donors. In vitro tests confirmed that a few of the cytomegalovirus-associated TCR beta chains recognize cytomegalovirus antigens. Most TCR sequences were seen in very few donors, while some public TCRs were found in many individuals. Some IMGT-functional V segments, including TRBV6-2 and TRBV6-3, could not be told apart with the 87-base-pair reads, so those segments were excluded. When HLA alleles, especially DR and DQ, strongly co-occurred, attributing TCR associations to individual alleles was difficult. A later analysis found that TCR association rates varied across HLA loci, with DRB1 alleles showing the most associated TCRs and HLA-C alleles the fewest. Sequencing depth was assumed to be roughly uniform across donors in the presence/absence analyses, though that assumption may not hold. A cluster of highly shared sequence variants was judged likely to represent a technical artifact of the sequencing pipeline. It was suggested by the authors that the approach could potentially be generalized to other disease states and immunological phenotypes. In a later analysis, several top co-occurrence clusters were reported to appear linked to parvovirus B19, influenza, CMV and Epstein-Barr virus. Because some donors lacked HLA typing at each locus, the association tests relied only on the typed subset. A further reported finding was that TCR beta sequences accurately predicted the HLA-A and HLA-B alleles for most subjects in the first cohort. Broadly in line with IMGT annotations, most TCR beta V segments showed up in productive rearrangements about 87% or about 30% of the time in an earlier analysis of several hundred of the donors.

Library generation was performed with the immunoSEQ multiplex PCR assay. For the multiplex PCR, a mixture combining 60 forward primers for TCR Vbeta segments and 13 reverse primers for TCR Jbeta segments was used. The CDR3 region of rearranged TCR beta genes was amplified from genomic DNA by a multiplex PCR assay. The amplified TCR beta libraries were sequenced on the Illumina HiSeq System as 87-base-pair reads. Regarding the original processing steps: In a later analysis, 70 million to 95 million unique TCR beta chains were counted across the 690 or so repertoires, and around 10 million of these chains were shared by at least two donors. A nearest-neighbor algorithm error-corrected the raw reads and collapsed the reads into unique sequences, merging closely related sequences to remove PCR and sequencing errors. Alignment of CDR3 sequences to IMGT reference sequences was used to assign V, D and J gene segments. For a sequence to be retained, a match of at least six nucleotides was required to both a V gene segment and a J gene segment. A rearrangement was called productive if the CDR3 had no stop codons and remained in frame with V and J, and every other rearrangement was called non-productive. CDR3 was defined by IMGT convention, running from the second conserved V-encoded cysteine to the conserved J-encoded phenylalanine. The earlier analysis of around 640 of the donors excluded sequences that lacked an unambiguous match to a single V gene segment. In an earlier analysis of some 590 of the donors, V segments were called functional above 56.7% productive rearrangements and were called segregating when the between-donor standard deviation exceeded 5%. A statistical classification framework was built for diagnosing cytomegalovirus status from the catalog of TCR beta chain sequences. V and J gene assignment, in a later analysis, came from comparing TCR nucleotide sequences with IMGT/GENE-DB human TR gene sequences. In a later analysis, CDR3 sequences and most-parsimonious VDJ recombination scenarios were assigned using the TCRdist pipeline. In a later analysis, each TCR beta chain was defined by its CDR3 amino acid sequence together with its V-gene family, and reads without a unique V-gene family were excluded. As a way to deal with suspected cross-contamination and a sequencing artifact, a later analysis dropped roughly 600 nucleotide sequences that were highly shared and had low generation probability. A later analysis calculated a clonal expansion index for each public chain from normalized within-repertoire ranks of inferred template counts. In a later analysis, generation probabilities were computed using a VDJ recombination model fitted to out-of-frame rearrangements, and the results were checked against IGoR. A later analysis scored TCR-TCR, TCR-HLA and TCR-CMV co-occurrence with hypergeometric tests, applying a repertoire-size bias correction to TCR pairs. False discovery rates were estimated in a later analysis by permuting HLA or CMV assignments 20 times. In a later analysis, co-occurring TCRs were grouped using DBSCAN, with TCRdist sequence similarity added in when clustering inside HLA-allele-positive subsets. For co-occurrence clustering, repertoires with fewer than 30,000 or more than 120,000 public chains were excluded, along with a handful of repertoires with anomalous nucleotide sharing. TCRdb mirrors the immuneACCESS table, restricted to in-frame sequences. Some clones are absent from its copies; in checked studies, under half trace to an unresolved V gene, and the reason for the others is unknown. Clone size and V and J calls were adopted from that table, with D and trimming inferred from the DNA. The table for this sample lists about 14,000 clones; under 70% of them were counted only once. The top ten clones comprise roughly 18% of the sample.

The germline V gene encodes CDR1 SGHDT and CDR2 YYEEEE. The CDR3 sequence holds 13 residues, the cysteine and phenylalanine included. Only CDR3 DNA remains: 39 bases, in frame from the first base. The germline V and J ends show losses of 3 bases and 7 bases respectively, and no gene match explains 4 bases of the junction. The V gene is TRBV5-6 and the J gene is TRBJ2-1, with 7 middle bases fitting TRBD1. The receptor's source is a woman between 45 and 60 years old in good health and CMV-seropositive. Sequenced material: PBMCs. The CDR3 is CASSSGTANEQFF. The DNA is as follows: TGTGCCAGCAGCTCCGGGACAGCTAATGAGCAGTTCTTC.